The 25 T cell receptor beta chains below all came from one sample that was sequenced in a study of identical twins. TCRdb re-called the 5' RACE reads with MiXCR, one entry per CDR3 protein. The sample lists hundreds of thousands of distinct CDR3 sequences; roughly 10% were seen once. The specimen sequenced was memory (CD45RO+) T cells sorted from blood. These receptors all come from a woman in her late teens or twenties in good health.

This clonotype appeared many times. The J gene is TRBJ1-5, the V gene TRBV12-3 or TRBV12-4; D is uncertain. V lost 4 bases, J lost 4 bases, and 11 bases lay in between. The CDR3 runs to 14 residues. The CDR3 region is CASSSTGANQPQHF. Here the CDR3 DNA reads TGTGCCAGCAGTTCAACCGGAGCGAATCAGCCCCAGCATTTT.

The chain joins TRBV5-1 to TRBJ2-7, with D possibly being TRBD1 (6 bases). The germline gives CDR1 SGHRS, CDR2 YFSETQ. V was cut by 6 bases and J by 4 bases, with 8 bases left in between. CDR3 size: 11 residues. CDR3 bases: TGCGCCAGCACAGGGGAATACGAGCAGTACTTC. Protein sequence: CASTGEYEQYF.

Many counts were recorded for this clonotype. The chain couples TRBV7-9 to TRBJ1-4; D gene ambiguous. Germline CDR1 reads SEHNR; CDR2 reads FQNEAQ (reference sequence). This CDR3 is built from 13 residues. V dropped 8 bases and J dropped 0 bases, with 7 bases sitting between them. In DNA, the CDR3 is TGTGCCAGCTGGTCTGCAACTAATGAAAAACTGTTTTTT. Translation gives CASWSATNEKLFF.

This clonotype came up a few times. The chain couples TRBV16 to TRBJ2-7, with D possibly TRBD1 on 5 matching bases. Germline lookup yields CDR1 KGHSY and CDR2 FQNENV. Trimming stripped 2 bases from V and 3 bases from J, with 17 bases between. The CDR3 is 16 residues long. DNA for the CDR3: TGTGCCAGCAGCCAACTGCAGGGCAGTCGTCGCTACGAGCAGTACTTC. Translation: CASSQLQGSRRYEQYF.

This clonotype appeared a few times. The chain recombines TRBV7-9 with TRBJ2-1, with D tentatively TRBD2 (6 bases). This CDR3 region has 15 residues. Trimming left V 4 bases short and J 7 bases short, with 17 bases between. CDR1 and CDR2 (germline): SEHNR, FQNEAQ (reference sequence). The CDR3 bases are TGTGCCAGCAGCTCCCGACTAGTCCCGATGAATGAGCAGTTCTTC. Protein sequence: CASSSRLVPMNEQFF.

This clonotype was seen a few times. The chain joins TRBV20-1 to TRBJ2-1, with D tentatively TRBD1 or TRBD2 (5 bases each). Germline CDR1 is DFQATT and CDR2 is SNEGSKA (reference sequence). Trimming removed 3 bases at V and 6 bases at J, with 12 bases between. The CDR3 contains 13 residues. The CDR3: CSASGEGINEQFF. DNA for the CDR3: TGCAGTGCTAGTGGAGAGGGGATCAATGAGCAGTTCTTC.

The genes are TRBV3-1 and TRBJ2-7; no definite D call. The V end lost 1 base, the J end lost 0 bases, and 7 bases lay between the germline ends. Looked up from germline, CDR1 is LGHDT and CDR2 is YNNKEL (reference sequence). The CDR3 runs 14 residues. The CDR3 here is CASSQGVRSYEQYF. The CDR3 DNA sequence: TGTGCCAGCAGCCAAGGGGTTCGCTCCTACGAGCAGTACTTC.

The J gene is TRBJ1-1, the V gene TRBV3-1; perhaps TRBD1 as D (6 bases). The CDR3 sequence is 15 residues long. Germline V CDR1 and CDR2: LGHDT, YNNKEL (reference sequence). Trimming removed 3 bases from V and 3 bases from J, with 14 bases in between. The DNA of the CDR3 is TGTGCCAGCAGCCATAGCGGGGGCTCTCACACTGAAGCTTTCTTT. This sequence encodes CASSHSGGSHTEAFF.

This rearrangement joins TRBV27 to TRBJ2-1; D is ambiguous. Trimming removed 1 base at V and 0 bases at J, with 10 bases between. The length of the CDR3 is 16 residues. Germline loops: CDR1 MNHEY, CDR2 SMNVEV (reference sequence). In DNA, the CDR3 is TGTGCCAGCAGTTTATGGACGCTGAGCTCCTACAATGAGCAGTTCTTC. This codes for CASSLWTLSSYNEQFF.

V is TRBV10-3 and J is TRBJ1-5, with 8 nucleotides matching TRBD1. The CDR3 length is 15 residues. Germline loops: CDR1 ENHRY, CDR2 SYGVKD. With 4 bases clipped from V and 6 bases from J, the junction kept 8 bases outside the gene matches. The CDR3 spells CAISVGQGRTQPQHF. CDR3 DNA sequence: TGTGCCATCAGTGTTGGACAGGGAAGGACTCAGCCCCAGCATTTT.

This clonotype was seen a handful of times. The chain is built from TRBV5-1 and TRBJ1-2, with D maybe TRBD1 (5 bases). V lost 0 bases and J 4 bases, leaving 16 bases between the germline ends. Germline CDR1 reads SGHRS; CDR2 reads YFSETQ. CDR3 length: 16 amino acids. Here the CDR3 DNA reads TGCGCCAGCAGCTTGGAGGAGGGACGGGCAGGCTATGGCTACACCTTC. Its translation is CASSLEEGRAGYGYTF.

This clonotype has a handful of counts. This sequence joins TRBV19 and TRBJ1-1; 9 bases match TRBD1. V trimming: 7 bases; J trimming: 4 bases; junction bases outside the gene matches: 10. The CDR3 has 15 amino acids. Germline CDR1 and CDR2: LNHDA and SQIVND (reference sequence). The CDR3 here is CASTRTGALGTEAFF. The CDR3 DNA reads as TGTGCCAGTACTAGGACAGGGGCCTTGGGCACTGAAGCTTTCTTT.

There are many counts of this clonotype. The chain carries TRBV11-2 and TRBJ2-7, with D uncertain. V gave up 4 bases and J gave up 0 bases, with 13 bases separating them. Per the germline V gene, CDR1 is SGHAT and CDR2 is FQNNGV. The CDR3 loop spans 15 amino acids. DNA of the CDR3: TGTGCCAGCAGCTCCCCTTACCGGAGCTCCTACGAGCAGTACTTC. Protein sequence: CASSSPYRSSYEQYF.

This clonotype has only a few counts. The CDR3 sequence is CASSAQGRDTEAFF. The CDR3 bases are TGTGCCAGCAGCGCACAGGGGAGGGACACTGAAGCTTTCTTT. The chain uses TRBV7-2 and TRBJ1-1, with TRBD1 identical over 7 bases. Germline CDR1 reads SGHTA; CDR2 reads FQGNSA. J lost 3 bases, V lost 5 bases, and 6 bases had no gene match. The CDR3 is made up of 14 amino acids.

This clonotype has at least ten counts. CDR3 DNA sequence: TGTGCCAGCAGCTCGCTACCCGGGGAGCTGTTTTTT. Its translation: CASSSLPGELFF. The J gene is TRBJ2-2, the V gene TRBV7-8; D gene unclear. The CDR3 is 12 residues long. Germline V CDR1 and CDR2: SGHVS, FQNEAQ. V lost 4 bases, J lost 6 bases, and 6 bases lay in between.

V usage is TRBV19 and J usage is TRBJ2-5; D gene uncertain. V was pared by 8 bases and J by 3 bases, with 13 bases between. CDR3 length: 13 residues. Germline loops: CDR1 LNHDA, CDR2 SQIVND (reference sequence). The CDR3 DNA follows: TGTGCCAGTTCACGCGGTGTTGAAGAGACCCAGTACTTC. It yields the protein CASSRGVEETQYF.

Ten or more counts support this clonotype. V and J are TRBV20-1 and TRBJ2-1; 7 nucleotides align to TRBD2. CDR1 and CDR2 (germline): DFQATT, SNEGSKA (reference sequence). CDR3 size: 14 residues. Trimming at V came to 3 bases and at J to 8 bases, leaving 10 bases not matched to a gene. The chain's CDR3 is CSARAGAEADEQFF. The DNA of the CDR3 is TGCAGTGCTAGGGCGGGAGCGGAAGCGGATGAGCAGTTCTTC.

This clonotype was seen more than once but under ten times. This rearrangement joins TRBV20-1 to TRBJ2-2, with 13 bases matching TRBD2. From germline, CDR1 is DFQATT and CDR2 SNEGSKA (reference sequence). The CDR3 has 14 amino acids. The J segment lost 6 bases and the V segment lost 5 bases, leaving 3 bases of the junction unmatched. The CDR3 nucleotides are TGCAGTGCTGGGACTAGCGGGGTTGCCGGGGAGCTGTTTTTT. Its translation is CSAGTSGVAGELFF.

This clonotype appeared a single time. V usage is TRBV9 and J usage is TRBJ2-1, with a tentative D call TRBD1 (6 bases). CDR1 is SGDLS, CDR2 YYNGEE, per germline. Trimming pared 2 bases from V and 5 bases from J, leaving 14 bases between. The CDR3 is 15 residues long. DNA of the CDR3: TGTGCCAGCAGCGTTTGGGGCAGGGGAAACAATGAGCAGTTCTTC. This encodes CASSVWGRGNNEQFF.

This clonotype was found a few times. CDR3 sequence reads: CSAFHGDTQYF. In DNA, the CDR3 is TGCAGTGCTTTTCATGGAGATACGCAGTATTTT. This chain uses TRBV20-1 with TRBJ2-3, with unresolved D. V was shortened by 5 bases and J by 5 bases, with 8 bases between the two germline ends. The CDR3 has 11 amino acids. CDR1 DFQATT and CDR2 SNEGSKA come from the germline V gene (reference sequence).

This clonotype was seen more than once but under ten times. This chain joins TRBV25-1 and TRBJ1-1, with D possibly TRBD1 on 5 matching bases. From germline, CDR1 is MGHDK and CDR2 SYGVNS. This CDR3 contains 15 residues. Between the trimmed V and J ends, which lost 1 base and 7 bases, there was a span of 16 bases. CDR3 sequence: CASSEWERGSGEAFF. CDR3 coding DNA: TGTGCCAGCAGTGAATGGGAGCGGGGCTCGGGTGAAGCTTTCTTT.

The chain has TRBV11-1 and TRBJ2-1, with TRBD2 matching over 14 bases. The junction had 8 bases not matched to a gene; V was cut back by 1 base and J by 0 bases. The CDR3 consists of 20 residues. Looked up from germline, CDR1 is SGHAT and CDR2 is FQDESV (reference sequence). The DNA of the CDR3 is TGTGCCAGCAGCTTAGTTGGGACTAGCGGGAGAGGGGGCTCCTACAATGAGCAGTTCTTC. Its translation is CASSLVGTSGRGGSYNEQFF.

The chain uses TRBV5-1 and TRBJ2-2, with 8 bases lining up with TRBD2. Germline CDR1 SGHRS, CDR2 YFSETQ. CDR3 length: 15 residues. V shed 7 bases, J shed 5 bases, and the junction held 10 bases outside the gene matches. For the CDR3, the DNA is TGCGCCAGCGCTCCCGGGGGGGGCCGGACCGGGGAGCTGTTTTTT. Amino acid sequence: CASAPGGGRTGELFF.

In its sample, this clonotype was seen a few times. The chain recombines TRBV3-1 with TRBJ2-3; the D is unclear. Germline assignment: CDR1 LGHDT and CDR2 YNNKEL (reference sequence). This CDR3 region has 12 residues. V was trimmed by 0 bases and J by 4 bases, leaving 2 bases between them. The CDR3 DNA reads TGTGCCAGCAGCCAAGAAGCAGATACGCAGTATTTT. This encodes CASSQEADTQYF.

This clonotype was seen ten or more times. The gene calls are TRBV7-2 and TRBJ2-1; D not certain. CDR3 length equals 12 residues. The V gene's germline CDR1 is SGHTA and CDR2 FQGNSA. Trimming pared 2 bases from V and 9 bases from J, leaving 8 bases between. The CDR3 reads CASSLQLGEQFF. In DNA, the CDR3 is TGTGCCAGCAGCTTACAACTTGGTGAGCAGTTCTTC. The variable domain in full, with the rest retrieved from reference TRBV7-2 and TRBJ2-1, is GAGVSQSPSNKVTEKGKDVELRCDPISGHTALYWYRQSLGQGLEFLIYFQGNSAPDKSGLPSDRFSAERTGGSVSTLTIQRTQQEDSAVYLCASSLQLGEQFFGPGTRLTVL.